A single sample is the source of the 26 T cell receptor beta chains below, sequenced in a study of follicular helper T cells after annual influenza vaccination. Regarding time point: 2015-2016 season, 7 days after influenza vaccination. Sequencing used immunoSEQ multiplex PCR; TCRdb keeps in-frame clones, though not all of them. Of 7,300 or so clones listed, 80% to 85% are singletons. The source was CXCR5+ CD38- circulating T follicular helper cells from blood, collected 7 days after influenza vaccination. Noted subset: circulating Tfh, non-naive CD4+CXCR5+PD-1+ (ICOS+CD38+ or ICOS-CD38-). The receptors come from an adult who received the influenza vaccine.

J is TRBJ2-1 and V is TRBV2; 12 nucleotides line up with TRBD2. The CDR3 extends over 15 amino acids. Germline trimming cut 5 bases from V and 3 bases from J; bases unmatched to any gene: 2. Per the germline V gene, CDR1 is SNHLY and CDR2 is FYNNEI. The CDR3 sequence is CASSLLAGGYNEQFF. For the CDR3, the DNA is TGTGCCAGCAGTTTACTAGCGGGGGGCTACAATGAGCAGTTCTTC.

The V gene is TRBV27, the J gene TRBJ2-5; 11 bases line up with TRBD2. The germline gives CDR1 MNHEY, CDR2 SMNVEV (reference sequence). The trim removed 6 bases at V and 5 bases at J, leaving 5 bases unmatched. The CDR3 has 14 residues. DNA of the CDR3: TGTGCCAGCAGCCGACTAGCGGGATTGGAGACCCAGTACTTC. The encoded protein is CASSRLAGLETQYF.

The chain joins TRBV7-9 to TRBJ1-1; possibly TRBD1 for D (5 bases). V was cut by 5 bases and J by 1 base, with 8 bases left in between. Germline CDR1 reads SEHNR; CDR2 reads FQNEAQ (reference sequence). The CDR3 totals 13 residues. As DNA, the CDR3 is TGTGCCAGCAGCCAAGGGACGAACACTGAAGCTTTCTTT. Translated: CASSQGTNTEAFF.

This clone was observed a handful of times. The rearrangement joins TRBV7-2 to TRBJ2-7, with D uncertain. CDR1 and CDR2 from the germline V gene are SGHTA and FQGNSA. V was cut by 4 bases and J by 7 bases, with 11 bases left in between. This CDR3 spans 12 amino acids. The CDR3 loop reads CASSSAAPEQYF. As DNA, the CDR3 is TGTGCCAGCAGCTCCGCTGCTCCTGAGCAGTACTTC.

This chain links TRBV30 with TRBJ2-7; D is unclear. CDR3 length equals 11 residues. Germline assignment: CDR1 GTSNPN and CDR2 SVGIG (reference sequence). The V gene lost 6 bases and the J gene lost 0 bases, with 6 bases spanning the gap. In DNA form, the CDR3 reads TGTGCCTGCAGCTACTCCTACGAGCAGTACTTC. Its protein is CACSYSYEQYF.

The rearrangement joins TRBV10-3 to TRBJ1-2, with D unclear. The V end was cut by 6 bases, the J end by 6 bases, with 14 bases between. Germline-derived CDR1 and CDR2 are ENHRY and SYGVKD. The CDR3 contains 13 residues. Here the CDR3 reads CAISGRTGDGYTF. The CDR3 DNA is TGTGCCATCAGCGGCCGTACGGGTGATGGCTACACCTTC.

The chain employs TRBV28 and TRBJ2-3; 10 nucleotides match TRBD1. V gave up 4 bases and J gave up 5 bases; unmatched junction bases: 3. The CDR3 length is 14 residues. Germline loops: CDR1 MDHEN, CDR2 SYDVKM. DNA of the CDR3: TGTGCCAGCAGTTCCTGGACAGGGGGAGATACGCAGTATTTT. The encoded protein is CASSSWTGGDTQYF.

This rearrangement joins TRBV28 to TRBJ2-2; D is possibly TRBD2 (6 bases). The CDR3 is 14 residues long. Looked up from germline, CDR1 is MDHEN and CDR2 is SYDVKM. Trimming shortened V by 8 bases and J by 5 bases, and 15 bases separated the two germline ends. The chain's CDR3 is CASGGIRRTGELFF. The CDR3 DNA reads TGTGCCAGCGGAGGGATTAGGCGTACCGGGGAGCTGTTTTTT. The variable domain in full, completed from reference TRBV28 and TRBJ2-2, reads DVKVTQSSRYLVKRTGEKVFLECVQDMDHENMFWYRQDPGLGLRLIYFSYDVKMKEKGDIPEGYSVSREKKERFSLILESASTNQTSMYLCASGGIRRTGELFFGEGSRLTVL.

This clone was seen a handful of times. The V call is TRBV5-1, the J call TRBJ1-5, with 9 bases matching TRBD1. From germline, CDR1 is SGHRS and CDR2 YFSETQ. V lost 5 bases, J lost 7 bases, and 7 bases stayed unmatched. The CDR3 runs 14 residues. The CDR3 DNA sequence: TGCGCCAGCAGTTCCGGGACAGGGAAACAGCCCCAGCATTTT. Protein sequence: CASSSGTGKQPQHF.

The chain uses TRBV18 and TRBJ2-1; no definite D call. Germline V gene sequence: CDR1 KGHSH, CDR2 LQKENI. The CDR3 consists of 12 residues. V lost 5 bases and J 6 bases, leaving 8 bases between the germline ends. Here the CDR3 reads CASSFVGNEQFF. For the CDR3, the DNA is TGTGCCAGCTCATTTGTTGGCAATGAGCAGTTCTTC.

The chain couples TRBV6-1 to TRBJ1-4; D unclear. The CDR3 contains 14 residues. V lost 2 bases, J lost 7 bases, and 11 bases lay in between. CDR1 is MNHNS and CDR2 is SASEGT in the germline V gene. The chain's CDR3 is CASSESLLGEKLFF. The CDR3 DNA is TGTGCCAGCAGTGAATCCCTATTGGGTGAAAAACTGTTTTTT.

The chain is built from TRBV27 and TRBJ2-1, with D perhaps matching TRBD2 (6 bases). This CDR3 comprises 16 residues. V was cut by 1 base and J by 5 bases, with 15 bases left in between. CDR1 is MNHEY and CDR2 is SMNVEV in the germline V gene (reference sequence). CDR3 nucleotide sequence: TGTGCCAGCAGTTTATTTGGGTACGGCGGGGACAATGAGCAGTTCTTC. This encodes CASSLFGYGGDNEQFF.

This chain connects TRBV28 to TRBJ1-2; perhaps TRBD1 as D (5 bases). V dropped 5 bases and J dropped 4 bases, with 23 bases sitting between them. This CDR3 has 17 amino acids. Germline CDR1 MDHEN, CDR2 SYDVKM. The CDR3 reads CASSPPRGSELGYGYTF. CDR3 sequence (DNA): TGTGCCAGCAGTCCACCACGGGGGTCAGAGTTGGGCTATGGCTACACCTTC.

The gene calls are TRBV7-2 and TRBJ2-1; no definite D call. Germline CDR1 is SGHTA and CDR2 is FQGNSA. The germline V and J ends were trimmed by 5 bases and 9 bases, with 8 bases remaining between them. CDR3 size: 11 residues. The CDR3 region is CASSLRREQFF. The CDR3 bases are TGTGCCAGCAGCCTTCGACGTGAGCAGTTCTTC. Looking up the rest from reference TRBV7-2 and TRBJ2-1 gives the full variable domain: GAGVSQSPSNKVTEKGKDVELRCDPISGHTALYWYRQSLGQGLEFLIYFQGNSAPDKSGLPSDRFSAERTGGSVSTLTIQRTQQEDSAVYLCASSLRREQFFGPGTRLTVL.

In its sample, this clone was seen once. This chain uses TRBV27 with TRBJ1-2, with 7 nucleotides matching TRBD1. V shed 5 bases and J 8 bases; nucleotides not matched to a gene: 17. In germline, CDR1 is MNHEY, CDR2 SMNVEV (reference sequence). This CDR3 spans 16 amino acids. CDR3 region: CASSPQGPRMGGGYTF. CDR3 nucleotides: TGTGCCAGCAGTCCACAGGGGCCGCGGATGGGGGGCGGCTACACCTTC.

V usage is TRBV5-1 and J usage is TRBJ2-5, with D unclear. V lost 0 bases and J 7 bases, leaving 7 bases between the germline ends. The germline gives CDR1 SGHRS, CDR2 YFSETQ. The CDR3 runs 12 residues. This CDR3 is CASSLDPGTQYF. CDR3 in DNA: TGCGCCAGCAGCTTGGACCCGGGGACCCAGTACTTC.

The chain is built from TRBV12-5 and TRBJ2-1; the D gene is possibly TRBD2 (6 bases). Germline V CDR1 and CDR2: LGHNT, FRNRAP. The CDR3 has 12 residues. V lost 9 bases to trimming and J lost 10 bases, with 16 bases between them. The CDR3 region is CASLSGYREQFF. Written as DNA, the CDR3 is TGTGCTAGCCTTAGCGGTTACAGGGAGCAGTTCTTC.

This sequence joins TRBV30 and TRBJ2-7; 10 nucleotides match TRBD2. Trimming at V came to 2 bases and at J to 10 bases, leaving 5 bases not matched to a gene. Germline V gene data show CDR1 as GTSNPN and CDR2 as SVGIG (reference sequence). This CDR3 comprises 12 residues. The CDR3: CAWSTGTSAQYF. DNA of the CDR3: TGTGCCTGGAGTACCGGGACTAGCGCACAGTACTTC.

The V and J genes are TRBV19 and TRBJ2-3; weak D call: TRBD2 (6 bases). CDR3 length: 15 residues. Germline lookup yields CDR1 LNHDA and CDR2 SQIVND (reference sequence). The V end lost 4 bases, the J end lost 0 bases, and 11 bases lay between the germline ends. CDR3 sequence reads: CASSRGDSSTDTQYF. The CDR3 DNA follows: TGTGCCAGTAGTAGAGGGGACTCTAGCACAGATACGCAGTATTTT. Filled out from reference TRBV19 and TRBJ2-3, the complete variable domain reads DGGITQSPKYLFRKEGQNVTLSCEQNLNHDAMYWYRQDPGQGLRLIYYSQIVNDFQKGDIAEGYSVSREKKESFPLTVTSAQKNPTAFYLCASSRGDSSTDTQYFGPGTRLTVL.

The chain joins TRBV12-5 to TRBJ2-1; the D is unclear. The V end lost 1 base, the J end lost 7 bases, and 5 bases lay between the germline ends. Germline CDR1 LGHNT, CDR2 FRNRAP. The CDR3 has 12 residues. The CDR3 DNA sequence: TGTGCTAGTGGTTTGGACTATAATGAGCAGTTCTTC. Its translation is CASGLDYNEQFF.

The chain employs TRBV28 and TRBJ1-2; 11 nucleotides match TRBD1. Looked up from germline, CDR1 is MDHEN and CDR2 is SYDVKM. The V segment lost 6 bases and the J segment 8 bases; nucleotides outside the gene matches: 8. This CDR3 has 14 residues. The CDR3 DNA follows: TGTGCCAGCAGAAGCGGGACAGGGGGTTACGGCTACACCTTC. Translated: CASRSGTGGYGYTF.

This rearrangement joins TRBV11-2 to TRBJ1-1; D is unclear. V gave up 3 bases and J gave up 3 bases, with 14 bases separating them. This CDR3 has 15 residues. Germline CDR1 reads SGHAT; CDR2 reads FQNNGV. The DNA for the CDR3 is TGTGCCAGCAGCTTGGTGGTGGATGGGCACACTGAAGCTTTCTTT. It translates to CASSLVVDGHTEAFF.

The chain employs TRBV6-5 and TRBJ1-5, with D possibly matching TRBD1 (5 bases). Germline values: CDR1 MNHEY, CDR2 SVGAGI. V lost 4 bases to trimming and J lost 7 bases, with 14 bases between them. This CDR3 is 14 amino acids long. The CDR3 is CASSSTASRQPQHF. CDR3 DNA sequence: TGTGCCAGCAGTTCGACAGCCTCGCGGCAGCCCCAGCATTTT.

This clone came up a few times. The CDR3 protein is CASSPRAAGDTGELFF. The CDR3 nucleotides are TGTGCCAGCTCCCCCCGGGCAGCCGGGGACACCGGGGAGCTGTTTTTT. The genes are TRBV18 and TRBJ2-2; D might be TRBD2 (5 bases). The germline V gene encodes CDR1 KGHSH and CDR2 LQKENI. Trimming stripped 6 bases from V and 3 bases from J, with 17 bases between. The CDR3 is made up of 16 amino acids.

V gene TRBV2 combines with J gene TRBJ2-1; D ambiguous. This CDR3 has 12 residues. V was clipped by 4 bases and J by 9 bases, with 10 bases between them. Germline loops: CDR1 SNHLY, CDR2 FYNNEI. The CDR3 DNA reads as TGTGCCAGCAGTGGACTCTGGCCTGAGCAGTTCTTC. Its translation: CASSGLWPEQFF.

The chain couples TRBV6-5 to TRBJ1-5; D is uncertain. V dropped 2 bases and J dropped 6 bases, with 8 bases sitting between them. The V gene's germline CDR1 is MNHEY and CDR2 SVGAGI. The CDR3 loop spans 13 amino acids. The CDR3 DNA reads TGTGCCAGCAGTTACGATTTCGGTCAGCCCCAGCATTTT. Its protein product is CASSYDFGQPQHF.